These T cell receptor beta chains were read from a single sample in a study. A single record per CDR3 protein comes from TCRdb applying MiXCR to the 5' RACE reads. The repertoire holds some 44,000 distinct CDR3 sequences, 25% to 35% seen once, with about 4% in the top ten. Sequencing was done on a sample of tumor-infiltrating memory CD4+ T cells sorted from the breast tumor. These receptors were obtained from a female donor with breast cancer. Each CDR3 is given with its conserved first and last residue. A D gene is named only where the DNA matches it firmly. Clone size, where shown, is once, few, many, or a class for clones that have expanded.

V gene: TRBV6-5
clone size: -
D gene: -
J gene: TRBJ1-4
CDR3 protein: CASSPSILALYDEKLFF
CDR3 DNA: TGTGCCAGCAGCCCCTCTATATTGGCCTTGTATGATGAAAAACTGTTTTTT

V gene: TRBV4-2
clone size: -
D gene: -
J gene: TRBJ2-1
CDR3 protein: CASSQDPQNEQFF
CDR3 DNA: TGTGCCAGCAGCCAAGATCCCCAGAATGAGCAGTTCTTC

V gene: TRBV4-1
clone size: few
D gene: -
J gene: TRBJ2-1
CDR3 protein: CASSQPPGTGRIAGRYNEQFF
CDR3 DNA: TGCGCCAGCAGCCAACCGCCCGGCACGGGCCGGATCGCGGGGAGATACAATGAGCAGTTCTTC

V gene: TRBV4-1
clone size: -
D gene: -
J gene: TRBJ2-7
CDR3 protein: CASSQQGWSSYEQYF
CDR3 DNA: TGCGCCAGCAGCCAACAGGGTTGGAGCTCCTACGAGCAGTACTTC

V gene: TRBV5-1
clone size: -
D gene: -
J gene: TRBJ2-5
CDR3 protein: CASRLSSAQETQYF
CDR3 DNA: TGCGCCAGCAGACTATCTAGTGCCCAAGAGACCCAGTACTTC

V gene: TRBV12-3/TRBV12-4
clone size: many
D gene: -
J gene: TRBJ2-7
CDR3 protein: CASSLLGFYEQYF
CDR3 DNA: TGTGCCAGCAGTTTATTGGGATTCTACGAGCAGTACTTC

V gene: TRBV7-9
clone size: many
D gene: TRBD2
J gene: TRBJ2-5
CDR3 protein: CASSSAGGGAEGTQYF
CDR3 DNA: TGTGCCAGCAGCTCGGCGGGAGGGGGCGCGGAAGGGACCCAGTACTTC

V gene: TRBV12-3/TRBV12-4
clone size: -
D gene: TRBD1
J gene: TRBJ1-1
CDR3 protein: CASSPTGQGNTEAFF
CDR3 DNA: TGTGCCAGCAGTCCAACGGGACAGGGGAACACTGAAGCTTTCTTT

V gene: TRBV7-9
clone size: few
D gene: TRBD1
J gene: TRBJ1-5
CDR3 protein: CASSSGTGRYSNQPQHF
CDR3 DNA: TGTGCCAGCAGTTCCGGGACAGGTCGCTATAGCAATCAGCCCCAGCATTTT

V gene: TRBV18
clone size: -
D gene: TRBD1
J gene: TRBJ1-2
CDR3 protein: CASSQPGQSLTYTF
CDR3 DNA: TGTGCCAGCTCCCAACCGGGACAGTCCCTGACATACACCTTC

V gene: TRBV7-2
clone size: -
D gene: -
J gene: TRBJ1-6
CDR3 protein: CASSLTQAYSPLHF
CDR3 DNA: TGTGCCAGCAGCTTAACACAGGCATATTCACCCCTCCACTTT

V gene: TRBV6-5
clone size: -
D gene: -
J gene: TRBJ2-7
CDR3 protein: CASSNPTSHEQYF
CDR3 DNA: TGTGCCAGCAGTAACCCGACTAGTCACGAGCAGTACTTC

V gene: TRBV28
clone size: -
D gene: -
J gene: TRBJ1-5
CDR3 protein: CASSTPSVRRGNQPQHF
CDR3 DNA: TGTGCCAGCAGTACTCCGAGTGTCAGGCGCGGCAATCAGCCCCAGCATTTT

V gene: TRBV2
clone size: -
D gene: -
J gene: TRBJ1-5
CDR3 protein: CASSGRQNSNQPQHF
CDR3 DNA: TGTGCCAGCAGTGGCCGACAGAATAGCAATCAGCCCCAGCATTTT

V gene: TRBV4-3
clone size: -
D gene: -
J gene: TRBJ2-7
CDR3 protein: CASSPGAPAYEQYF
CDR3 DNA: TGCGCCAGCAGCCCGGGGGCACCCGCCTACGAGCAGTACTTC

V gene: TRBV5-5
clone size: few
D gene: TRBD1
J gene: TRBJ1-6
CDR3 protein: CASSLEDRGFLRSPLHF
CDR3 DNA: TGTGCCAGCAGCTTGGAGGACAGGGGGTTTCTACGGTCACCCCTCCACTTT

V gene: TRBV5-1
clone size: many
D gene: -
J gene: TRBJ1-2
CDR3 protein: CASSPHRDGYTF
CDR3 DNA: TGCGCCAGCAGCCCGCACAGGGATGGCTACACCTTC

V gene: TRBV28
clone size: few
D gene: -
J gene: TRBJ2-2
CDR3 protein: CASSTLGGNTGELFF
CDR3 DNA: TGTGCCAGCAGCACCCTAGGCGGAAACACCGGGGAGCTGTTTTTT

V gene: TRBV7-9
clone size: many
D gene: -
J gene: TRBJ2-1
CDR3 protein: CASSYTLADEQFF
CDR3 DNA: TGTGCCAGCAGCTACACCCTGGCGGATGAGCAGTTCTTC

V gene: TRBV10-3
clone size: many
D gene: -
J gene: TRBJ2-2
CDR3 protein: CAISGEQTTGELFF
CDR3 DNA: TGTGCCATCTCCGGGGAACAAACCACCGGGGAGCTGTTTTTT

V gene: TRBV5-1
clone size: -
D gene: -
J gene: TRBJ2-7
CDR3 protein: CASSTGQDYYEQYF
CDR3 DNA: TGCGCCAGCAGTACCGGACAGGACTACTACGAGCAGTACTTC

V gene: TRBV5-6
clone size: -
D gene: -
J gene: TRBJ2-2
CDR3 protein: CASSLDRNGKTGELFF
CDR3 DNA: TGTGCCAGCAGCTTAGACCGGAATGGCAAAACCGGGGAGCTGTTTTTT

V gene: TRBV27
clone size: -
D gene: TRBD1
J gene: TRBJ2-7
CDR3 protein: CASSRDRGKQYF
CDR3 DNA: TGTGCCAGCAGTCGTGACAGGGGGAAGCAGTACTTC

V gene: TRBV6-2/TRBV6-3
clone size: many
D gene: -
J gene: TRBJ1-1
CDR3 protein: CASSYASFSGTEAFF
CDR3 DNA: TGTGCCAGCAGTTACGCGTCCTTTAGTGGGACTGAAGCTTTCTTT

V gene: TRBV5-1
clone size: -
D gene: TRBD1
J gene: TRBJ2-3
CDR3 protein: CASSKGQEGTDTQYF
CDR3 DNA: TGCGCCAGCAGCAAAGGACAGGAGGGCACAGATACGCAGTATTTT

V gene: TRBV20-1
clone size: many
D gene: -
J gene: TRBJ2-1
CDR3 protein: CSASKGGNSYNEQFF
CDR3 DNA: TGCAGTGCTAGTAAAGGGGGGAACTCCTACAATGAGCAGTTCTTC

V gene: TRBV5-1
clone size: few
D gene: -
J gene: TRBJ2-1
CDR3 protein: CASSLTGTLKNEQFF
CDR3 DNA: TGCGCCAGCAGCTTGACCGGGACTCTCAAGAATGAGCAGTTCTTC

V gene: TRBV11-3
clone size: -
D gene: TRBD1
J gene: TRBJ2-2
CDR3 protein: CASSGTVNTGELFF
CDR3 DNA: TGTGCCAGCAGCGGGACAGTTAACACCGGGGAGCTGTTTTTT

V gene: TRBV20-1
clone size: -
D gene: -
J gene: TRBJ2-2
CDR3 protein: CSARDTGELFF
CDR3 DNA: TGCAGTGCTAGAGATACCGGGGAGCTGTTTTTT

V gene: TRBV27
clone size: many
D gene: -
J gene: TRBJ1-5
CDR3 protein: CASSLVGVVGNQPQHF
CDR3 DNA: TGTGCCAGCAGTTTAGTAGGTGTGGTCGGAAATCAGCCCCAGCATTTT

V gene: TRBV28
clone size: -
D gene: TRBD1
J gene: TRBJ1-2
CDR3 protein: CASIRDRAANYGYTF
CDR3 DNA: TGTGCCAGCATCAGGGACAGGGCGGCCAACTATGGCTACACCTTC

V gene: TRBV6-2/TRBV6-3
clone size: few
D gene: TRBD1
J gene: TRBJ2-7
CDR3 protein: CASSYSFDRGYEQYF
CDR3 DNA: TGTGCCAGCAGTTACAGTTTCGACAGGGGCTACGAGCAGTACTTC